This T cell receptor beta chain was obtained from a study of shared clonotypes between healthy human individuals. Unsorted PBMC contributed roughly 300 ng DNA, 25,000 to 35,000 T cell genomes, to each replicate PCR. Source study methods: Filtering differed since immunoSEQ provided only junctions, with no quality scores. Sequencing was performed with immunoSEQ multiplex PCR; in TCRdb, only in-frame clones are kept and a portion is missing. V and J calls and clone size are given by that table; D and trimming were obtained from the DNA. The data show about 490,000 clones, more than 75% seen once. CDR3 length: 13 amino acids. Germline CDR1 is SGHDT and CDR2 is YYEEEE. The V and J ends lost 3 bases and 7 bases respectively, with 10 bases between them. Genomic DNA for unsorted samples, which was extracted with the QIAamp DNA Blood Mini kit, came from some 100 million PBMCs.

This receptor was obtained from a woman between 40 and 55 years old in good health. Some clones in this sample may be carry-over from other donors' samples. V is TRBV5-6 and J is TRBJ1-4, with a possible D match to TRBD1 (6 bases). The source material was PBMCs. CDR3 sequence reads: CASSSQGREKLFF. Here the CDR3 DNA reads TGTGCCAGCAGCTCCCAGGGGCGTGAAAAACTGTTTTTT.